The rows below give T cell receptor beta chains drawn from one sample of a study of shared clonotypes between healthy human individuals. Assay: immunoSEQ multiplex PCR; the TCRdb copy retains only in-frame clones and omits some. The table has a few million clones, approximately 93% seen once; the top ten hold 0.39%. The sequenced sample was naive CD4+ T cells from PBMCs. These receptors originate from a young man in good health. Some clones in this sample may be carry-over from other donors' samples. CDR3s include the opening cysteine and the closing phenylalanine or tryptophan. Each record gives: J gene, D gene, clone size, V gene, CDR3 protein, CDR3 DNA. A D gene is named only where the DNA matches it firmly. Not all rows give a size; the values are once, few, many and, for expanded clones, a class.

>TRBJ1-3|.|.|TRBV2
CASSAFDTASSGNTIYF
TGTGCCAGCAGTGCTTTCGACACGGCTTCCTCTGGAAACACCATATATTTT
>TRBJ1-2|.|.|TRBV6-1
CASSDKGWFYGYTF
TGTGCCAGCAGTGACAAGGGGTGGTTCTATGGCTACACCTTC
>TRBJ1-2|.|.|TRBV28
CASSLNPGQSNYGYTF
TGTGCCAGCAGTTTGAATCCAGGGCAAAGTAACTATGGCTACACCTTC
>TRBJ2-5|.|.|TRBV4-1
CASSQVRAGQGNIETQYF
TGCGCCAGCAGCCAAGTCCGGGCCGGGCAGGGGAATATCGAGACCCAGTACTTC
>TRBJ2-1|.|.|TRBV4-2
CASSHLNVGAGGKFF
TGTGCCAGCAGCCACCTTAACGTGGGGGCAGGAGGGAAGTTCTTC
>TRBJ1-1|.|.|TRBV7-9
CASSQTGLDTEAFF
TGTGCCAGCAGCCAGACAGGTTTGGACACTGAAGCTTTCTTT
>TRBJ2-7|TRBD1|.|TRBV6-6
CASRQGNYEQYF
TGTGCCAGTAGACAGGGCAACTACGAGCAGTACTTC
>TRBJ2-5|TRBD1|.|TRBV6-1
CASSNRQGKETQYF
TGTGCCAGCAGTAACCGACAGGGGAAAGAGACCCAGTACTTC
>TRBJ2-5|TRBD1|.|TRBV18
CASNTARGQYQETQYF
TGTGCCAGCAATACTGCCCGGGGACAGTACCAAGAGACCCAGTACTTC
>TRBJ2-7|.|.|TRBV5-6
CASSLGSQYSYEQYF
TGTGCCAGCAGCTTGGGGTCGCAGTATAGCTACGAGCAGTACTTC
>TRBJ2-4|.|.|TRBV5-6
CASRQGLGQLKNIQYF
TGTGCCAGCAGGCAGGGCCTTGGGCAACTGAAAAACATTCAGTACTTC
>TRBJ2-2|.|.|TRBV19
CASSSGSDNGELFF
TGTGCCAGTAGTTCCGGTAGCGATAACGGGGAGCTGTTTTTT
>TRBJ1-5|.|few|TRBV28
CASSLTSLTLNQPQHF
TGTGCCAGCAGCCTCACTAGTTTGACCCTCAATCAGCCCCAGCATTTT
>TRBJ2-7|.|.|TRBV5-4
CASRDEKGREQYF
TGTGCCAGCAGGGACGAGAAGGGGAGAGAGCAGTACTTC
>TRBJ2-2|.|.|TRBV7-6
CASSPGGTANTGELFF
TGTGCCAGCAGCCCGGGGGGGACAGCCAACACCGGGGAGCTGTTTTTT
>TRBJ2-1|.|.|TRBV5-1
CASSLTVFNEQFF
TGCGCCAGCAGCCTGACAGTTTTCAATGAGCAGTTCTTC
>TRBJ1-5|.|.|TRBV19
CASSILGNNQPQHF
TGTGCCAGTAGTATCTTAGGGAACAATCAGCCCCAGCATTTT
>TRBJ1-5|.|.|TRBV19
CASSMEGHNQPQHF
TGTGCCAGTAGTATGGAGGGGCACAACCAGCCCCAGCATTTT
>TRBJ1-4|.|.|TRBV21-1
CASSSTGFDPNEKLFF
TGTGCCAGCAGCTCCACAGGGTTCGATCCTAATGAAAAACTGTTTTTT
>TRBJ2-5|TRBD1|.|TRBV6-5
CASSSGQVVQETQYF
TGTGCCAGCAGTTCCGGACAGGTCGTCCAAGAGACCCAGTACTTC
>TRBJ1-5|.|.|TRBV2
CASSESSTNQPQHF
TGTGCCAGCAGTGAAAGTAGCACAAATCAGCCCCAGCATTTT
>TRBJ1-4|.|.|TRBV2
CASSRIKQGGEKLFF
TGTGCCAGCTCTCGAATAAAGCAGGGTGGAGAAAAACTGTTTTTT